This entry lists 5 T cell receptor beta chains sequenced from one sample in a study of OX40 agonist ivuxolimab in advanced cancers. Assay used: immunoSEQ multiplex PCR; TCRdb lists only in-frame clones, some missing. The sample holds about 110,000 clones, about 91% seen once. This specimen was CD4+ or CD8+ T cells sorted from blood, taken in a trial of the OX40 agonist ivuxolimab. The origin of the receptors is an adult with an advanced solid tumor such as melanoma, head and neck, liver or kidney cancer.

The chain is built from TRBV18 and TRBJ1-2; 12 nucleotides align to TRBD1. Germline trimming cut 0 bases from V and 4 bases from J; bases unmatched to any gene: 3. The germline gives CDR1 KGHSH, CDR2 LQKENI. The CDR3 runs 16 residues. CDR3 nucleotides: TGTGCCAGCTCACCACCCGGGACAGGGGGCGCCTATGGCTACACCTTC. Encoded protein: CASSPPGTGGAYGYTF.

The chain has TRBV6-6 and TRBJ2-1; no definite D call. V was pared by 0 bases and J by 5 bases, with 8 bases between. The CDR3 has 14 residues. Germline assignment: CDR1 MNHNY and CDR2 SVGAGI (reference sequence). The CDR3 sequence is CASSYSKRNNEQFF. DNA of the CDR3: TGTGCCAGCAGTTACTCGAAGCGAAACAATGAGCAGTTCTTC.

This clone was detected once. The CDR3 sequence is CAWSVPGQQISYEQYF. The CDR3 bases are TGTGCCTGGAGTGTCCCGGGACAACAAATCTCCTACGAGCAGTACTTC. The rearrangement joins TRBV30 to TRBJ2-7; a weak D match, TRBD1 (6 bases). Germline V gene sequence: CDR1 GTSNPN, CDR2 SVGIG (reference sequence). The ends were cut back, 0 bases at V and 0 bases at J, with 15 bases in the middle. The CDR3 covers 16 residues.

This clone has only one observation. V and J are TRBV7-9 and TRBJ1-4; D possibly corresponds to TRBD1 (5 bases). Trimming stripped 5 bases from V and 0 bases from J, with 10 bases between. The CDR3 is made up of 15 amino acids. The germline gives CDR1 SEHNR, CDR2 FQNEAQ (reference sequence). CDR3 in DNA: TGTGCCAGCAGCCAACAGGCAGCAACTAATGAAAAACTGTTTTTT. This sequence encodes CASSQQAATNEKLFF.

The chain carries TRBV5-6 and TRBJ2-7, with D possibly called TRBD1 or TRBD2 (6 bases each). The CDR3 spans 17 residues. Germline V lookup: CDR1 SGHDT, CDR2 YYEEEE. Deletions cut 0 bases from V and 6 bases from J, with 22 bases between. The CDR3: CASSLVRGRGPLSEQYF. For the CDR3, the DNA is TGTGCCAGCAGCTTGGTTCGGGGGCGCGGCCCCCTCAGCGAGCAGTACTTC.